These 23 T cell receptor beta chains were all obtained from the same sample, sequenced in a study of early T cells in non-severe SARS-CoV-2 infection. TCRdb redid the calling of the 5' RACE reads with MiXCR, one entry per CDR3 protein. The sample records roughly 57,000 distinct CDR3 sequences, approximately 12% being singletons. Source material: whole blood. These receptors originate from an adult who was a healthcare worker with PCR-confirmed SARS-CoV-2 infection or an uninfected control (not recorded which).

V is TRBV7-6 and J is TRBJ2-3; 9 bases are a match to TRBD2. The CDR3 contains 19 residues. V lost 4 bases and J lost 5; bases outside the gene matches: 19. CDR1 is SGHVS, CDR2 FNYEAQ, per germline. The CDR3 sequence: CASSSRVTGGGATVDTQYF. DNA for the CDR3: TGTGCCAGCAGCTCCAGAGTTACGGGCGGGGGGGCCACCGTAGATACGCAGTATTTT.

This clonotype has only a few counts. The J gene is TRBJ2-1, the V gene TRBV11-2; D gene unclear. Germline V lookup: CDR1 SGHAT, CDR2 FQNNGV. V lost 1 base and J lost 6, with 7 bases in between. The CDR3 has 13 residues. This chain's CDR3 is CASSLGFLNEQFF. The CDR3 nucleotides read TGTGCCAGCAGCTTAGGGTTTCTCAATGAGCAGTTCTTC.

The V call is TRBV6-2 or TRBV6-3, the J call TRBJ1-4, with 10 bases matching TRBD1. The CDR3 covers 15 residues. The junction had 6 bases not matched to a gene; V was cut back by 5 bases and J by 6 bases. CDR1 and CDR2 from the germline V gene are MNHEY and SVGEGT. The CDR3 loop reads CASSLSGTGDEKLFF. CDR3 DNA: TGTGCCAGCAGTCTAAGCGGGACAGGGGATGAAAAACTGTTTTTT.

This clonotype has more than one count but fewer than ten. This sequence joins TRBV20-1 and TRBJ2-5, with D perhaps assigned TRBD1 or TRBD2 (5 bases each). V lost 6 bases and J 5 bases, leaving 13 bases between the germline ends. This CDR3 is 12 amino acids long. Per germline, CDR1 DFQATT and CDR2 SNEGSKA (reference sequence). CDR3 sequence: CSAELGVETQYF. CDR3 coding DNA: TGCAGTGCAGAACTAGGGGTGGAGACCCAGTACTTC.

This clonotype was detected a few times. The gene calls are TRBV7-9 and TRBJ2-5; maybe TRBD2 (6 bases). The germline V gene has CDR1 SEHNR and CDR2 FQNEAQ (reference sequence). V was shortened by 7 bases and J by 1 base, with 13 bases between the two germline ends. This CDR3 is built from 14 residues. CDR3 amino acids: CASTKAGSQETQYF. The DNA of the CDR3 is TGTGCCAGCACCAAAGCCGGGAGCCAAGAGACCCAGTACTTC. Supplemented by reference TRBV7-9 and TRBJ2-5, the full variable domain reads DTGVSQNPRHKITKRGQNVTFRCDPISEHNRLYWYRQTLGQGPEFLTYFQNEAQLEKSRLLSDRFSAERPKGSFSTLEIQRTEQGDSAMYLCASTKAGSQETQYFGPGTRLLVL.

The rearrangement uses TRBV6-2 or TRBV6-3 and TRBJ2-7; D gene ambiguous. The CDR3 is 14 residues long. Germline V gene lookup returns CDR1 MNHEY and CDR2 SVGEGT. Between the trimmed V and J ends, which lost 5 bases and 2 bases, there was a span of 13 bases. The CDR3, as DNA: TGTGCCAGCAGTGCCCCGGGCCTTCCCTACGAGCAGTACTTC. The encoded protein is CASSAPGLPYEQYF.

This clonotype was detected many times. The chain joins TRBV7-6 to TRBJ2-1; the match to TRBD1 covers 8 bases. V shed 1 base and J 3 bases; nucleotides not matched to a gene: 8. Germline V gene data show CDR1 as SGHVS and CDR2 as FNYEAQ. This CDR3 has 17 amino acids. CDR3 residues: CASSLVLGQGGYNEQFF. DNA for the CDR3: TGTGCCAGCAGCTTAGTCCTAGGACAGGGAGGCTACAATGAGCAGTTCTTC. Drawing the rest from reference TRBV7-6 and TRBJ2-1, the complete variable domain is GAGVSQSPRYKVTKRGQDVALRCDPISGHVSLYWYRQALGQGPEFLTYFNYEAQQDKSGLPNDRFSAERPEGSISTLTIQRTEQRDSAMYRCASSLVLGQGGYNEQFFGPGTRLTVL.

This clonotype was found a few times. This chain links TRBV20-1 with TRBJ2-1; D is ambiguous. The germline CDR1 and CDR2 sequences are DFQATT and SNEGSKA (reference sequence). The CDR3 has 13 residues. The ends were cut back, 3 bases at V and 3 bases at J, with 9 bases in the middle. CDR3 DNA sequence: TGCAGTGCTAGGGACCCGGGCTACAATGAGCAGTTCTTC. As protein: CSARDPGYNEQFF.

The chain carries TRBV4-3 and TRBJ1-4, with D tentatively TRBD1 (5 bases). The V and J ends lost 4 bases and 4 bases respectively, with 13 bases between them. The CDR3 spans 15 residues. The germline V gene has CDR1 LGHNA and CDR2 YSLEER. The CDR3: CASSPTGTVNEKLFF. DNA of the CDR3: TGCGCCAGCAGCCCAACGGGGACCGTTAATGAAAAACTGTTTTTT.

This clonotype was found many times. CDR3 sequence: CASSFDGDSYEQYF. The DNA for the CDR3 is TGTGCCAGCAGTTTCGATGGGGATTCGTACGAGCAGTACTTC. The rearrangement joins TRBV27 to TRBJ2-7, with no clear D. Germline CDR1 is MNHEY and CDR2 is SMNVEV (reference sequence). The CDR3 length is 14 residues. V was clipped by 3 bases and J by 4 bases, with 13 bases between them.

The rearrangement uses TRBV12-3 or TRBV12-4 and TRBJ1-2; TRBD1 aligns across 9 bases. The V and J ends lost 6 bases and 7 bases, in that order; junction bases with no gene match: 18. This CDR3 comprises 17 residues. The CDR3 DNA reads TGTGCCAGCAGGCCCACCGGGACAGGGTTTGTAGGCGGTGGCTACACCTTC. Its protein is CASRPTGTGFVGGGYTF.

Concerning this clonotype itself: This may be a read error: a much more frequent sequence differs by one nucleotide. This sequence joins TRBV5-1 and TRBJ2-5; D not resolved. V was trimmed by 1 base and J by 5 bases, leaving 18 bases between them. The CDR3 runs 16 residues. The V gene's germline CDR1 is SGHRS and CDR2 YFSETQ. The CDR3 bases are TGCGCCAGCAGCTTGAGCCCGCTTGGAACAAGGGAGACCCAGTACTTC. Encoded protein: CASSLSPLGTRETQYF. The whole variable domain, remainder taken from reference TRBV5-1 and TRBJ2-5, is KAGVTQTPRYLIKTRGQQVTLSCSPISGHRSVSWYQQTPGQGLQFLFEYFSETQRNKGNFPGRFSGRQFSNSRSEMNVSTLELGDSALYLCASSLSPLGTRETQYFGPGTRLLVL.

There are a few counts of this clonotype. This chain links TRBV3-1 with TRBJ2-7; perhaps TRBD1 as D (5 bases). Germline CDR1 is LGHDT and CDR2 is YNNKEL (reference sequence). Trimming removed 0 bases from V and 4 bases from J, with 16 bases in between. The CDR3 consists of 16 residues. Written as DNA, the CDR3 is TGTGCCAGCAGCCAAGAGTCCCGGCGAGACAGTTACGAGCAGTACTTC. This codes for CASSQESRRDSYEQYF.

There are a few counts of this clonotype. The rearrangement links TRBV20-1 to TRBJ2-7; TRBD2 matches at 11 bases. Germline lookup yields CDR1 DFQATT and CDR2 SNEGSKA (reference sequence). The CDR3 sequence is 15 residues long. Unmatched junction bases numbered 5, after V lost 3 bases and J lost 1 base. The CDR3 DNA is TGCAGTGCTAGGACTAGCGGGGCCTATTCCTACGAGCAGTACTTC. Translation: CSARTSGAYSYEQYF.

The chain combines TRBV7-2 with TRBJ2-7, with D tentatively TRBD2 (6 bases). Deletions cut 5 bases from V and 2 bases from J, with 16 bases between. The CDR3 is made up of 15 amino acids. CDR1 is SGHTA and CDR2 is FQGNSA in the germline V gene. The CDR3 loop reads CASSPSAGHPYEQYF. CDR3 nucleotides: TGTGCCAGCAGCCCGTCGGCGGGGCACCCCTACGAGCAGTACTTC.

This clonotype has at least ten counts. As DNA, the CDR3 is TGTGCCACCAGCAGAGACCCTACAGGGAGTCATACATACAATGAGCAGTTCTTC. It yields the protein CATSRDPTGSHTYNEQFF. The V call is TRBV15, the J call TRBJ2-1, with D possibly TRBD1 on 6 matching bases. Germline assignment: CDR1 LNHNV and CDR2 YYDKDF (reference sequence). The CDR3 spans 18 residues. Deletions cut 0 bases from V and 4 bases from J, with 19 bases between.

The chain links TRBV3-1 to TRBJ2-1; no reliable D call. This CDR3 is built from 14 residues. The V gene's germline CDR1 is LGHDT and CDR2 YNNKEL (reference sequence). V lost 1 base to trimming and J lost 4 bases, with 8 bases between them. Written as DNA, the CDR3 is TGTGCCAGCAGCCAAGGCGGCACGTACAATGAGCAGTTCTTC. The encoded protein is CASSQGGTYNEQFF.

The CDR3: CASSLAGPPGTQYF. DNA for the CDR3: TGTGCCAGCAGCTTAGCCGGTCCCCCGGGGACGCAGTATTTT. The J gene is TRBJ2-3, the V gene TRBV7-6, with D possibly being TRBD2 (5 bases). Trimming removed 0 bases at V and 9 bases at J, with 13 bases between. Germline assignment: CDR1 SGHVS and CDR2 FNYEAQ. The CDR3 loop spans 14 amino acids.

Ten or more counts support this clonotype. The rearrangement joins TRBV15 to TRBJ2-3, with a weak D call TRBD2 (7 bases). This CDR3 region has 15 residues. Trimming shortened V by 0 bases and J by 4 bases, and 11 bases separated the two germline ends. Germline assignment: CDR1 LNHNV and CDR2 YYDKDF (reference sequence). The CDR3 sequence: CATSREGGAADTQYF. CDR3 DNA sequence: TGTGCCACCAGCAGAGAGGGGGGGGCCGCAGATACGCAGTATTTT. Filled out from reference TRBV15 and TRBJ2-3, the complete variable domain reads DAMVIQNPRYQVTQFGKPVTLSCSQTLNHNVMYWYQQKSSQAPKLLFHYYDKDFNNEADTPDNFQSRRPNTSFCFLDIRSPGLGDTAMYLCATSREGGAADTQYFGPGTRLTVL.

This clonotype was observed a handful of times. The chain employs TRBV5-1 and TRBJ2-5; D perhaps matches TRBD2 (6 bases). The CDR3 has 14 residues. The ends were cut back, 2 bases at V and 4 bases at J, with 12 bases in the middle. Looked up from germline, CDR1 is SGHRS and CDR2 is YFSETQ. CDR3: CASSFGGIGETQYF. CDR3 nucleotides: TGCGCCAGCAGCTTTGGGGGGATAGGAGAGACCCAGTACTTC.

This clonotype was counted many times. CDR3 sequence: CASSESGGNQPQHF. CDR3 coding DNA: TGTGCCAGCAGTGAATCGGGGGGCAATCAGCCCCAGCATTTT. The V and J genes are TRBV6-1 and TRBJ1-5; D may be TRBD1 (5 bases). V gave up 2 bases and J gave up 2 bases, with 7 bases separating them. Per germline, CDR1 MNHNS and CDR2 SASEGT. The CDR3 is made up of 14 amino acids.

This chain's CDR3 is CASSYQSSGGTYEQYF. CDR3 nucleotide sequence: TGTGCCAGCAGTTACCAAAGTAGCGGGGGGACCTACGAGCAGTACTTC. The V gene is TRBV6-5, the J gene TRBJ2-7; 10 bases agree with TRBD2. J lost 2 bases, V lost 2 bases, and 6 bases had no gene match. The germline V gene encodes CDR1 MNHEY and CDR2 SVGAGI. The length of the CDR3 is 16 residues.

This clonotype was detected a few times. The CDR3 sequence is CSAIFQETQYF. The CDR3 coding sequence is TGCAGTGCTATTTTCCAAGAGACCCAGTACTTC. This chain links TRBV20-1 with TRBJ2-5; D is unclear. Trimming removed 4 bases at V and 1 base at J, with 4 bases between. This CDR3 contains 11 residues. Germline CDR1 is DFQATT and CDR2 is SNEGSKA (reference sequence).